Listed here are 20 T cell receptor beta chains from one sample, sequenced in a study of vaccination effects on CD4 cells after COVID-19. Produced via immunoSEQ multiplex PCR; TCRdb's table is partial and in-frame only. The data hold about 24,000 clones, with around 77% observed a single time. In the ViraFEST assay, antigen-specific CD4+ clonotypes were identified by expansion after peptide-pool stimulation. Following a 10-day culture, CD4+ T cells were purified. Each person got two doses of an mRNA SARS-CoV-2 vaccine, BNT162b2 or mRNA-1273. No antigens are known for them. Here the sequenced sample was CD4+ T cells from PBMCs cultured with HCoV-NL63 spike peptides, taken after COVID-19 vaccination. The receptor source for this set is a human donor who received a COVID-19 vaccine.

This clone was seen once. The genes are TRBV30 and TRBJ1-5, with 7 bases fitting TRBD1. The germline gives CDR1 GTSNPN, CDR2 SVGIG (reference sequence). The CDR3 contains 15 residues. V shed 2 bases, J shed 2 bases, and the junction held 6 bases outside the gene matches. The CDR3 sequence: CAWSSRQGRNQPQHF. For the CDR3, the DNA is TGTGCCTGGAGTTCCAGACAGGGACGCAATCAGCCCCAGCATTTT.

This clone was seen a handful of times. V usage is TRBV2 and J usage is TRBJ1-5, with D hard to call. The germline V gene encodes CDR1 SNHLY and CDR2 FYNNEI. This CDR3 has 11 residues. V lost 8 bases, J lost 3 bases, and 5 bases lay in between. The CDR3 nucleotides are TGTGCCAGCGGGATCAATCAGCCCCAGCATTTT. Its translation is CASGINQPQHF. The variable domain in full, with the rest retrieved from reference TRBV2 and TRBJ1-5, is EPEVTQTPSHQVTQMGQEVILRCVPISNHLYFYWYRQILGQKVEFLVSFYNNEISEKSEIFDDQFSVERPDGSNFTLKIRSTKLEDSAMYFCASGINQPQHFGDGTRLSIL.

This chain connects TRBV4-1 to TRBJ1-1, with D perhaps TRBD1 (5 bases). Looked up from germline, CDR1 is MGHRA and CDR2 is YSYEKL. CDR3 length equals 16 residues. Trimming left V 1 base short and J 0 bases short, with 12 bases between. CDR3 bases: TGCGCCAGCAGCCAAGTCAGGGTCTCCATGAACACTGAAGCTTTCTTT. Translated: CASSQVRVSMNTEAFF.

The CDR3 bases are TGTGCCGGCGGGATCAGGGGCGCCCGGGACACTGAAGCTTTCTTT. Residues: CAGGIRGARDTEAFF. V is TRBV7-9 and J is TRBJ1-1; D is possibly TRBD1 (6 bases). This CDR3 has 15 residues. V gave up 11 bases and J gave up 3 bases, with 22 bases separating them. CDR1 and CDR2 from the germline V gene are SEHNR and FQNEAQ (reference sequence).

The chain couples TRBV25-1 to TRBJ1-1, with TRBD1 identical over 7 bases. This CDR3 spans 16 amino acids. In germline, CDR1 is MGHDK, CDR2 SYGVNS. V shed 1 base and J 3 bases; nucleotides not matched to a gene: 8. CDR3 nucleotides: TGTGCCAGCAGTGAATTGGGGGGCCAGGGGGACACTGAAGCTTTCTTT. Translated, it gives CASSELGGQGDTEAFF.

The chain employs TRBV27 and TRBJ1-6; D may be TRBD1 (5 bases). Trimming left V 1 base short and J 7 bases short, with 17 bases between. CDR1 MNHEY and CDR2 SMNVEV come from the germline V gene (reference sequence). The CDR3 totals 17 residues. The CDR3 protein is CASSLWAGILLNSPLHF. CDR3 sequence (DNA): TGTGCCAGCAGTTTATGGGCAGGGATTTTGTTAAATTCACCCCTCCACTTT.

The chain employs TRBV6-1 and TRBJ1-6, with D unclear. Germline-derived CDR1 and CDR2 are MNHNS and SASEGT. Trimming took off 1 base at V and 8 bases at J, with 12 bases between the two ends. CDR3 length: 15 residues. CDR3 nucleotide sequence: TGTGCCAGCAGTGAAGGAGGAGGGTTTTATTCACCCCTCCACTTT. It encodes CASSEGGGFYSPLHF.

The chain is built from TRBV5-4 and TRBJ1-2; 10 positions agree with TRBD1. Looked up from germline, CDR1 is SGHNT and CDR2 is YYREEE (reference sequence). With V trimmed by 3 bases and J by 6 bases, 8 bases remained unmatched. CDR3 length: 15 amino acids. CDR3 region: CASSSGDRGGDGYTF. CDR3 bases: TGTGCCAGCAGCTCGGGGGACAGGGGAGGTGATGGCTACACCTTC.

The chain uses TRBV18 and TRBJ1-5; 10 bases line up with TRBD1. CDR3 length: 15 amino acids. Losses at the gene ends were 3 bases for V and 9 bases for J; bases not matched to a gene: 8. The germline V gene encodes CDR1 KGHSH and CDR2 LQKENI. The CDR3 DNA sequence: TGTGCCAGCTCACCGGGGACAGGGGCCGCTCGGCCCCAGCATTTT. Translating it yields CASSPGTGAARPQHF.

This clone showed up just once. This chain links TRBV19 with TRBJ2-2; possibly TRBD1 for D (5 bases). Per the germline V gene, CDR1 is LNHDA and CDR2 is SQIVND (reference sequence). The CDR3 has 15 amino acids. V lost 6 bases and J lost 1, with 12 bases in between. CDR3 amino acids: CASRLTGQNTGELFF. DNA of the CDR3: TGTGCCAGTAGACTAACAGGACAGAACACCGGGGAGCTGTTTTTT.

V usage is TRBV6-1 and J usage is TRBJ1-3; 8 bases match TRBD1. The CDR3 extends over 16 amino acids. Looked up from germline, CDR1 is MNHNS and CDR2 is SASEGT. V trimming: 3 bases; J trimming: 0 bases; junction bases outside the gene matches: 4. The CDR3 DNA reads TGTGCCAGCAGTGAGGGACAGGCGGCCTCTGGAAACACCATATATTTT. Its protein is CASSEGQAASGNTIYF.

The CDR3 bases are TGTGCCATCAGTGTGAGACCGGGAGCCGGAGAGGAAAAACTGTTTTTT. This codes for CAISVRPGAGEEKLFF. V usage is TRBV10-3 and J usage is TRBJ1-4; no clear D. Germline V gives CDR1 ENHRY, CDR2 SYGVKD. This CDR3 is 16 amino acids long. Trimming left V 4 bases short and J 8 bases short, with 20 bases between.

This rearrangement joins TRBV7-2 to TRBJ1-6, with 8 nucleotides matching TRBD1. The CDR3 is 16 residues long. Germline V gives CDR1 SGHTA, CDR2 FQGNSA. V dropped 2 bases and J dropped 10; count of bases not matched to a gene: 10. The CDR3 nucleotides are TGTGCCAGCAGCTTATTCGGGAGAACAGGGGGGTCACCCCTCCACTTT. Translating gives CASSLFGRTGGSPLHF.

This clone was counted a few times. The rearrangement joins TRBV7-2 to TRBJ1-2; 9 bases are shared with TRBD1. V trimming: 4 bases; J trimming: 2 bases; junction bases outside the gene matches: 2. Germline V gene data show CDR1 as SGHTA and CDR2 as FQGNSA. The CDR3 is made up of 14 amino acids. DNA of the CDR3: TGTGCCAGCAGCTCGACAGGGGGAAACTATGGCTACACCTTC. Its protein product is CASSSTGGNYGYTF.

The chain has TRBV19 and TRBJ1-1, with a weak D call TRBD1 (5 bases). In germline, CDR1 is LNHDA, CDR2 SQIVND (reference sequence). V gave up 4 bases and J gave up 7 bases, with 13 bases separating them. The CDR3 sequence is 13 residues long. CDR3 region: CASSTSGQVEAFF. CDR3 coding DNA: TGTGCCAGTAGTACCTCTGGACAAGTTGAAGCTTTCTTT.

The gene calls are TRBV2 and TRBJ1-6; D is undetermined. Germline CDR1 SNHLY, CDR2 FYNNEI. Trimming removed 7 bases from V and 4 bases from J, with 14 bases in between. CDR3 size: 15 residues. The CDR3 DNA follows: TGTGCCAGCATAAAGGAGGTCCTTTATAATTCACCCCTCCACTTT. Its protein is CASIKEVLYNSPLHF.

The CDR3 DNA sequence: TGCGCCAGCAGCCCGACAGGGAGTGGCGACACCATATATTTT. Translated, it gives CASSPTGSGDTIYF. V usage is TRBV4-1 and J usage is TRBJ1-3, with 7 bases lining up with TRBD1. Trimming removed 4 bases from V and 8 bases from J; junction bases left unmatched: 8. Germline CDR1 and CDR2: MGHRA and YSYEKL. This CDR3 has 14 amino acids.

This clone was found many times. J is TRBJ2-4 and V is TRBV2; tentative D call: TRBD2 (5 bases). The germline V gene has CDR1 SNHLY and CDR2 FYNNEI. Between the trimmed V and J ends, which lost 6 bases and 7 bases, there was a span of 19 bases. The CDR3 sequence is 15 residues long. The CDR3 sequence is CASSRTAPPNNIQYF. Written as DNA, the CDR3 is TGTGCCAGCAGCCGGACTGCCCCTCCAAATAACATTCAGTACTTC.

CDR3 residues: CASSQAGVETQYF. As DNA, the CDR3 is TGTGCCAGCAGCCAAGCAGGGGTCGAGACCCAGTACTTC. The V and J genes are TRBV3-1 (or the pseudogene TRBV3-2) and TRBJ2-5, with D possibly being TRBD1 (6 bases). Germline V gene lookup returns CDR1 LGHDT and CDR2 YNNKEL (reference sequence). This CDR3 is 13 amino acids long. V lost 1 base and J lost 5, with 8 bases in between.

The rearrangement uses TRBV6-1 and TRBJ2-6, with D tentatively TRBD1 (5 bases). The CDR3 loop spans 16 amino acids. Looked up from germline, CDR1 is MNHNS and CDR2 is SASEGT. V lost 3 bases and J 0 bases, leaving 9 bases between the germline ends. The CDR3 spells CASSDPTVSGANVLTF. The CDR3 DNA sequence: TGTGCCAGCAGTGACCCGACAGTCTCTGGGGCCAACGTCCTGACTTTC.